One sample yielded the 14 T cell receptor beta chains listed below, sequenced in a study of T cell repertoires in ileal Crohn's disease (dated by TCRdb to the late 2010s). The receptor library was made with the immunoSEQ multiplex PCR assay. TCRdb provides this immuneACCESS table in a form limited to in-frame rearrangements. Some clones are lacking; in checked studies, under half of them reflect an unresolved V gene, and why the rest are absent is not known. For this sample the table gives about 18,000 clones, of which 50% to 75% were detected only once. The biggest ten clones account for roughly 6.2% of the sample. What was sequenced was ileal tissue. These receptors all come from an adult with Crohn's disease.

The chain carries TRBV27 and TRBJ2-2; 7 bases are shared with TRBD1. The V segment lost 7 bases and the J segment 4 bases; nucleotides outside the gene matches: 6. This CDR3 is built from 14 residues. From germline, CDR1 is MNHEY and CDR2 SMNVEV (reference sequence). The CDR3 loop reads CASTSRGSTGELFF. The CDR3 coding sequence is TGTGCCAGCACTTCCAGGGGGAGCACCGGGGAGCTGTTTTTT.

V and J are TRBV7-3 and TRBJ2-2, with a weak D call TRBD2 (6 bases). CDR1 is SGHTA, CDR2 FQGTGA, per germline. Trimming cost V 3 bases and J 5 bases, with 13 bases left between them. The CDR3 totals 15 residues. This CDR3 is CASSLTGVGTGELFF. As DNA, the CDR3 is TGTGCCAGCAGCTTGACGGGGGTGGGGACCGGGGAGCTGTTTTTT.

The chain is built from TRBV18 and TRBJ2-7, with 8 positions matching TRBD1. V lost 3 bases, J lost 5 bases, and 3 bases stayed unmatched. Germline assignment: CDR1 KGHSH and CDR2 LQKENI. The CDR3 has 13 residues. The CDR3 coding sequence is TGTGCCAGCTCACCGTCGACAGGGGACGAGCAGTACTTC. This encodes CASSPSTGDEQYF.

In DNA, the CDR3 is TGCAGCGGTCGGGTTTCTCAAGAGACCCAGTACTTC. This translates into CSGRVSQETQYF. V and J are TRBV29-1 and TRBJ2-5; D uncertain. The CDR3 totals 12 residues. V lost 7 bases and J 2 bases, leaving 11 bases between the germline ends. CDR1 SQVTM and CDR2 ANQGSEA come from the germline V gene.

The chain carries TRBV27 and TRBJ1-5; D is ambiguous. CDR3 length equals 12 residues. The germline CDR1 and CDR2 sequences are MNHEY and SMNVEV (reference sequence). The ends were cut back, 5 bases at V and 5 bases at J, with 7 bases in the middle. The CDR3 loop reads CASSPDYQPQHF. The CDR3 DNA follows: TGTGCCAGCAGTCCCGACTATCAGCCCCAGCATTTT.

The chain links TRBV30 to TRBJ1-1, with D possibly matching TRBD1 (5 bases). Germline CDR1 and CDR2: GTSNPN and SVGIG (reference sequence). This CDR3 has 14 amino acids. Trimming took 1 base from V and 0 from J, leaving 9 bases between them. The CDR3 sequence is CAWSADRVNTEAFF. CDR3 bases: TGTGCCTGGAGTGCCGACAGAGTGAACACTGAAGCTTTCTTT.

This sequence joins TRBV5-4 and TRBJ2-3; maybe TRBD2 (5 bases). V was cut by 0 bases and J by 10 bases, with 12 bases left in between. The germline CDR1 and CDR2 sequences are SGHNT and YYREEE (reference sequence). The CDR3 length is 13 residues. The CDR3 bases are TGTGCCAGCAGCTTGGGAGGGCAGCAGGCGCAGTATTTT. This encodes CASSLGGQQAQYF.

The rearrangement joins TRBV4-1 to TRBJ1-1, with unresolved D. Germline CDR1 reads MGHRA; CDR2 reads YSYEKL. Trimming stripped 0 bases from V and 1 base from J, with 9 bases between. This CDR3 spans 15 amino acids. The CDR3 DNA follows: TGCGCCAGCAGCCAAGAGACTCTTGCGAACACTGAAGCTTTCTTT. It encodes CASSQETLANTEAFF.

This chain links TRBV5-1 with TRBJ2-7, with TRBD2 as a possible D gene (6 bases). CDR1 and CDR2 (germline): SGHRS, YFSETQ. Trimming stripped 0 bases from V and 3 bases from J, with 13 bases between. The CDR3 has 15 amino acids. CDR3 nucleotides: TGCGCCAGCAGCTTGGCGGGCGGGGCTGACTACGAGCAGTACTTC. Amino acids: CASSLAGGADYEQYF. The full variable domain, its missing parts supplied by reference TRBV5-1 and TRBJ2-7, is KAGVTQTPRYLIKTRGQQVTLSCSPISGHRSVSWYQQTPGQGLQFLFEYFSETQRNKGNFPGRFSGRQFSNSRSEMNVSTLELGDSALYLCASSLAGGADYEQYFGPGTRLTVT.

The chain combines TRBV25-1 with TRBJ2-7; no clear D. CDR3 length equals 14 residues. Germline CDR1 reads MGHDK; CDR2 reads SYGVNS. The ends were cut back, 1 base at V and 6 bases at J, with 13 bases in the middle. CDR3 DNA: TGTGCCAGCAGTGAATTTGGCAGAGGAACCGAGCAGTACTTC. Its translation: CASSEFGRGTEQYF.

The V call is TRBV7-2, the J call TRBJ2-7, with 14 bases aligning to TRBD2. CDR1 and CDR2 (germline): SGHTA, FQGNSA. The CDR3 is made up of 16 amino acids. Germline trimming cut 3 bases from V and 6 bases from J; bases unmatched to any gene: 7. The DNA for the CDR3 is TGTGCCAGCAGCTTCGGACTAGCGGGAGGAGGGGGCGAGCAGTACTTC. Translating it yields CASSFGLAGGGGEQYF.

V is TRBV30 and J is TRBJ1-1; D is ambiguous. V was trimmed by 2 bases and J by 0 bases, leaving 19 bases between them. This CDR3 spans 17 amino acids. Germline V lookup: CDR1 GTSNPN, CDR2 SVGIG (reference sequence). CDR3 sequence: CAWSPRGGRRMNTEAFF. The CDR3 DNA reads TGTGCCTGGAGTCCACGAGGAGGGCGAAGGATGAACACTGAAGCTTTCTTT.

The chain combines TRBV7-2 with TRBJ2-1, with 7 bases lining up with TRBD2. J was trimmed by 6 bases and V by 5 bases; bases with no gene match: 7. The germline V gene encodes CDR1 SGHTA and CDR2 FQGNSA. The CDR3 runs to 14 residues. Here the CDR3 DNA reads TGTGCCAGCAGCGTCTCGGCGGGAGTCAATGAGCAGTTCTTC. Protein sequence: CASSVSAGVNEQFF.

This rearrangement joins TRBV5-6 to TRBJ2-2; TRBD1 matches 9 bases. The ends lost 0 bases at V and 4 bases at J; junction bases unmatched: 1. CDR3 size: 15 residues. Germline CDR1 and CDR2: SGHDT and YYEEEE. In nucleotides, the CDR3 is TGTGCCAGCAGCTTGGTGGACAGGGGCACCGGGGAGCTGTTTTTT. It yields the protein CASSLVDRGTGELFF.